Listed below are T cell receptor beta chains from one sample, sequenced in a study of human T cells and chemical hapten exposure. TCRdb fed the RACE reads into MiXCR, producing one record per CDR3 protein. Of roughly 380,000 distinct CDR3 sequences in the sample, 5.1% were seen once. The source material was whole blood, sampled in connection with sensitization to the hapten diphenylcyclopropenone (DPC). These TCRs come from a woman in her 50s with alopecia areata. Some clones in this sample may be carry-over from other donors' samples. The CDR3 runs from the conserved cysteine through the conserved F or W. A D gene is named only where the DNA matches it firmly. A clone size is listed for some rows: how often the clone was seen (once, few, many), or a class if it is expanded.

V	size	J	D	CDR3	DNA
TRBV7-8	many	TRBJ2-6	NA	CASSLRGTGANVLTF	TGTGCCAGCAGCTTAAGGGGTACTGGGGCCAACGTCCTGACTTTC
TRBV12-3/TRBV12-4	few	TRBJ2-7	TRBD1	CASSLGTGGTYEQYF	TGTGCCAGCAGTTTAGGGACAGGGGGCACCTACGAGCAGTACTTC
TRBV20-1	few	TRBJ2-5	NA	CSARDSLAAGETQYF	TGCAGTGCTAGAGATTCCCTAGCTGCCGGAGAGACCCAGTACTTC
TRBV6-4	many	TRBJ2-7	NA	CAVPGSLYEQYF	TGTGCCGTTCCGGGTTCCCTCTACGAGCAGTACTTC
TRBV4-1	NA	TRBJ1-4	NA	CASSPLGAGRGEKLFF	TGCGCCAGCAGCCCCCTAGGGGCGGGGCGCGGTGAAAAACTGTTTTTT
TRBV20-1	many	TRBJ2-7	TRBD1	CSARGTGTGAHEQYF	TGCAGTGCTAGAGGAACCGGGACAGGGGCCCACGAGCAGTACTTC
TRBV7-9	NA	TRBJ1-6	TRBD1	CASSTDRDGSPLHF	TGTGCCAGCAGCACCGACAGGGACGGTTCACCCCTCCACTTT
TRBV20-1	many	TRBJ2-7	NA	CSAQDLSYEQYF	TGCAGTGCCCAGGACTTATCTTACGAGCAGTACTTC
TRBV7-2	many	TRBJ2-2	NA	CASSFRGGTTGELFF	TGTGCCAGCAGCTTTCGTGGGGGAACTACCGGGGAGCTGTTTTTT
TRBV6-1	many	TRBJ2-7	NA	CASRHNQLQTRDEQYF	TGTGCCAGCAGGCACAATCAATTACAGACACGGGACGAGCAGTACTTC
TRBV4-2	NA	TRBJ2-1	NA	CASSQDLRSGALRGEQFF	TGTGCCAGCAGCCAAGATCTTAGGTCAGGGGCCCTGCGGGGGGAGCAGTTCTTC
TRBV12-3/TRBV12-4	few	TRBJ1-5	TRBD1	CASSPRQGGYQPQHF	TGTGCCAGCAGTCCGAGACAGGGGGGGTATCAGCCCCAGCATTTT
TRBV27	few	TRBJ1-1	NA	CASSLILGHTEAFF	TGTGCCAGCAGTTTAATATTGGGACACACTGAAGCTTTCTTT
TRBV28	NA	TRBJ1-5	TRBD1	CASRSTGEPPQHF	TGTGCCAGCAGGAGTACAGGGGAGCCGCCCCAGCATTTT
TRBV3-1	NA	TRBJ1-1	TRBD1	CASSQQGGITEAFF	TGTGCCAGCAGCCAGCAGGGGGGGATCACTGAAGCTTTCTTT
TRBV27	many	TRBJ2-6	NA	CASGLRGSGANVLTF	TGTGCCAGCGGGCTACGAGGCTCTGGGGCCAACGTCCTGACTTTC
TRBV7-6	NA	TRBJ1-3	TRBD1	CASSLARTGVSGNTIYF	TGTGCCAGCAGCTTAGCGAGGACAGGGGTCTCTGGAAACACCATATATTTT
TRBV6-6	many	TRBJ1-1	NA	CAGQSQVPGTEAFF	TGTGCGGGGCAGTCACAGGTTCCAGGCACTGAAGCTTTCTTT
TRBV7-2	many	TRBJ2-2	TRBD2	CASSFTSDRDGELFF	TGTGCCAGCAGCTTTACTAGCGATAGGGACGGGGAGCTGTTTTTT
TRBV28	many	TRBJ2-7	NA	CASSLVGRSYEQYF	TGTGCCAGCAGTTTAGTCGGCCGGTCCTACGAGCAGTACTTC
TRBV7-8	many	TRBJ2-1	NA	CASSSDYSEQFF	TGTGCCAGCAGCTCGGACTATAGCGAGCAGTTCTTC
TRBV29-1	many	TRBJ2-5	NA	CSVRLGSETQYF	TGCAGCGTGCGCTTGGGGTCCGAGACCCAGTACTTC
TRBV10-3	NA	TRBJ2-7	NA	CAISGSPDTQWYEQYF	TGTGCCATCAGTGGTTCGCCGGACACCCAATGGTACGAGCAGTACTTC
TRBV3-1	many	TRBJ2-1	NA	CASSQDRGEQFF	TGTGCCAGCAGTCAAGATCGGGGTGAGCAGTTCTTC
TRBV30	few	TRBJ1-3	TRBD1	CAWSGDRGGNTIYF	TGTGCCTGGAGTGGGGACAGGGGAGGCAACACCATATATTTT
TRBV5-1	NA	TRBJ1-2	NA	CASSLSLNYGYTF	TGCGCCAGCAGCTTGAGCCTTAACTATGGCTACACCTTC
TRBV5-4	many	TRBJ1-1	NA	CASSLIGVSTEAFF	TGTGCCAGCAGCTTGATAGGGGTATCCACTGAAGCTTTCTTT
TRBV6-5	NA	TRBJ1-5	NA	CASSWEPTNQPQHF	TGTGCCAGCAGTTGGGAACCGACGAATCAGCCCCAGCATTTT
TRBV19	NA	TRBJ1-2	NA	CASSLPTGYGYTF	TGTGCCAGTAGTCTTCCGACGGGCTATGGCTACACCTTC
TRBV11-2	many	TRBJ2-2	TRBD2	CASSFQRGGNTGELFF	TGTGCCAGCAGCTTTCAGCGGGGGGGCAACACCGGGGAGCTGTTTTTT
TRBV6-5	few	TRBJ1-2	NA	CASSYQGSSYGYTF	TGTGCCAGCAGTTACCAGGGCAGCTCCTATGGCTACACCTTC
TRBV5-5	few	TRBJ2-7	NA	CASSLVSGTYEQYF	TGTGCCAGCAGCTTGGTGAGCGGAACCTACGAGCAGTACTTC
TRBV6-2/TRBV6-3	many	TRBJ2-5	NA	CASNVDPGVQLETQYF	TGTGCCAGCAATGTCGACCCGGGAGTGCAGTTGGAGACCCAGTACTTC
TRBV13	many	TRBJ2-1	NA	CASSSGLGRNEQFF	TGTGCCAGCAGCTCGGGACTGGGAAGAAATGAGCAGTTCTTC
TRBV28	few	TRBJ1-1	NA	CASRGTGLGTEAFF	TGTGCCAGCAGGGGTACGGGCCTTGGCACTGAAGCTTTCTTT
TRBV5-1	many	TRBJ2-2	NA	CASSFKATGELFF	TGCGCCAGCAGCTTCAAAGCGACCGGGGAGCTGTTTTTT
TRBV9	few	TRBJ2-1	NA	CASSVRGYNEQFF	TGTGCCAGCAGCGTACGCGGGTACAATGAGCAGTTCTTC
TRBV9	many	TRBJ2-3	NA	CASSPVTSTQYF	TGTGCCAGCAGCCCCGTTACGAGTACGCAGTATTTT
TRBV20-1	few	TRBJ1-4	NA	CSASDGSFGEKLFF	TGCAGTGCTAGCGACGGGTCATTCGGTGAAAAACTGTTTTTT
TRBV29-1	NA	TRBJ2-1	TRBD2	CSVSGLAGVENEQFF	TGCAGCGTTTCGGGACTAGCGGGAGTGGAGAATGAGCAGTTCTTC
TRBV29-1	many	TRBJ2-7	NA	CSVEDHVFEQYF	TGCAGCGTTGAAGATCACGTTTTCGAGCAGTACTTC
TRBV9	many	TRBJ1-1	NA	CASSVVRVGTEAFF	TGTGCCAGCAGCGTAGTTCGCGTCGGCACTGAAGCTTTCTTT
TRBV4-1	few	TRBJ1-1	TRBD1	CASSMTGGAGDTEAFF	TGCGCCAGCAGCATGACAGGGGGCGCGGGGGACACTGAAGCTTTCTTT
TRBV9	NA	TRBJ2-7	NA	CASSHTGGGPSTYEQYF	TGTGCCAGCAGCCATACTGGGGGGGGCCCATCGACCTACGAGCAGTACTTC
TRBV15	few	TRBJ2-7	NA	CATSREIPYEQYF	TGTGCCACCAGCAGAGAGATCCCCTACGAGCAGTACTTC
TRBV3-1	few	TRBJ2-1	NA	CASSQDDREQFF	TGTGCCAGCAGCCAAGATGACCGTGAGCAGTTCTTC
TRBV6-2/TRBV6-3	many	TRBJ2-7	NA	CASSYSGVEQYF	TGTGCCAGCAGTTACTCCGGGGTCGAGCAGTACTTC